The rows below give T cell receptor beta chains drawn from one sample of a study of long-term antiretroviral therapy in people with HIV. Repertoires were generated with immunoSEQ multiplex PCR, while TCRdb's copy carries only in-frame clones and drops some. The table records 14,000 or so clones, approximately 73% of them present only once. The input for sequencing was unsorted PBMCs, taken 3.1 years after starting antiretroviral therapy. These receptors were obtained from a man in his forties with HIV. The CDR3 runs from the conserved cysteine through the conserved F or W. The D gene is left open where the match is weak. Size is omitted from some rows. Given values are once, few, many or a class for expanded clones.

v_call	clone_size	j_call	d_call	cdr3_nt	cdr3_aa
TRBV27	-	TRBJ2-1	-	TGTGCCAGCAGTTTAGACCCAGGGTTCTCCTACAATGAGCAGTTCTTC	CASSLDPGFSYNEQFF
TRBV5-6	-	TRBJ2-1	TRBD1	TGTGCCAGCAGCTTGGACAGGGGGCTCTACAATGAGCAGTTCTTC	CASSLDRGLYNEQFF
TRBV27	-	TRBJ1-5	-	TGTGCCAGCAGTTCCGCAGGGAATCAGCCCCAGCATTTT	CASSSAGNQPQHF
TRBV27	few	TRBJ2-2	-	TGTGCCAGCAGTTTAGTGGGTCACACCGGGGAGCTGTTTTTT	CASSLVGHTGELFF
TRBV29-1	-	TRBJ1-1	TRBD1	TGCAGCGTTGCCGAGGGGAGGGGGCGCGAGGCTTTCTTT	CSVAEGRGREAFF
TRBV30	-	TRBJ2-3	-	TGTGCCTGGAGTGTCAAGGGGTCAGATACGCAGTATTTT	CAWSVKGSDTQYF
TRBV5-1	-	TRBJ2-3	-	TGCGCCAGCAGCTTGCAAGAGGATACGCAGTATTTT	CASSLQEDTQYF
TRBV9	-	TRBJ2-3	TRBD1	TGTGCCAGCAGCGCGGGACAGGGGACGACAGATACGCAGTATTTT	CASSAGQGTTDTQYF
TRBV7-3	-	TRBJ2-6	-	TGTGCCAGCAGCTTCGACCTCTCTGGGGCCAACGTCCTGACTTTC	CASSFDLSGANVLTF
TRBV18	-	TRBJ1-5	-	TGTGCCAGCTCACCGGGGGGGAGAAATCAGCCCCAGCATTTT	CASSPGGRNQPQHF
TRBV5-5	-	TRBJ1-1	-	TGTGCCAGCAGTCTACAGGGCTCTGAAGCTTTCTTT	CASSLQGSEAFF
TRBV6-1	-	TRBJ2-7	-	TGTGCCAGCAGTCCATTGGAGGGGTTCGACTACGAGCAGTACTTC	CASSPLEGFDYEQYF
TRBV27	-	TRBJ1-1	-	TGTGCCAGCAGTTTCGGGGTTACGAACACTGAAGCTTTCTTT	CASSFGVTNTEAFF
TRBV19	-	TRBJ1-5	-	TGTGCCAGTAGTCCCTCCGGCCCTGGACAGTCCCTTCAGCCCCAGCATTTT	CASSPSGPGQSLQPQHF
TRBV6-5	-	TRBJ2-3	TRBD1	TGTGCCAGCAGTTACAGGACAGGGGGAAGTGCAGATACGCAGTATTTT	CASSYRTGGSADTQYF
TRBV5-1	-	TRBJ1-2	-	TGCGCCAGCAGCTTGGCCGCAGGGGCGGAATATGGCTACACCTTC	CASSLAAGAEYGYTF
TRBV21-1	-	TRBJ2-3	-	TGTGCCAGCAGCAATGACAAAGGGGGGTTGGGTAAAAGCACAGATACGCAGTATTTT	CASSNDKGGLGKSTDTQYF
TRBV5-5	-	TRBJ2-7	-	TGTGCCAGCAGCACCCTGGACAGTCTCTACGAGCAGTACTTC	CASSTLDSLYEQYF
TRBV30	-	TRBJ2-3	-	TGTGCCTGGAGTGTAGGGGCCTTCACAGATACGCAGTATTTT	CAWSVGAFTDTQYF
TRBV7-9	-	TRBJ1-1	-	TGTGCCAGCAGCTTAGCAGGGTGGGAAGCTTTCTTT	CASSLAGWEAFF
TRBV27	few	TRBJ2-7	-	TGTGCCAGCAGTTTAAGTTCCGGGGCTCACTACGAGCAGTACTTC	CASSLSSGAHYEQYF
TRBV5-1	-	TRBJ2-7	TRBD1	TGCGCCAGCAGCCCGGGGACAGGGAACTACGAGCAGTACTTC	CASSPGTGNYEQYF
TRBV11-2	-	TRBJ1-1	-	TGTGCCAGCAGCTTAGTTGCCGAGAGCACTGAAGCTTTCTTT	CASSLVAESTEAFF
TRBV30	-	TRBJ2-2	TRBD1	TGTGCCTGGAGTACCGGGACAGGGTATACCGGGGAGCTGTTTTTT	CAWSTGTGYTGELFF
TRBV18	-	TRBJ2-1	TRBD2	TGTGCCAGCTCGACAGCGGGGGGGCGAAATGAGCAGTTCTTC	CASSTAGGRNEQFF
TRBV7-2	-	TRBJ2-7	TRBD2	TGTGCCAGCAGCTTTTTGTCGGGGGGGCCCTACGAGCAGTACTTC	CASSFLSGGPYEQYF
TRBV7-2	-	TRBJ1-2	-	TGTGCCAGCCGGTTAGACTCGGGGAACTATGGCTACACCTTC	CASRLDSGNYGYTF
TRBV5-1	-	TRBJ2-3	TRBD1	TGCGCCAGCAGCGGGGGACAGTTAGCAGATACGCAGTATTTT	CASSGGQLADTQYF
TRBV19	once	TRBJ2-7	-	TGTGCCAGTAGTATAGTTAAGGGACCCAACGAGCAGTACTTC	CASSIVKGPNEQYF
TRBV15	medium-sized	TRBJ1-4	-	TGTGCCACCAGCAGAGGCTACGGTTCAACTAATGAAAAACTGTTTTTT	CATSRGYGSTNEKLFF
TRBV30	once	TRBJ2-7	-	TGTGCCTGGAGTGCCGGGCCGTCAACCTACGAGCAGTACTTC	CAWSAGPSTYEQYF
TRBV11-2	once	TRBJ2-3	TRBD2	TGTGCCAGCAGCTCCTTTCCCCGACTAGCGGGGGAGGATACGCAGTATTTT	CASSSFPRLAGEDTQYF
TRBV6-1	-	TRBJ2-1	-	TGTGCCAGCAGTGAAGGCCCTGACTACAATGAGCAGTTCTTC	CASSEGPDYNEQFF
TRBV7-8	-	TRBJ1-5	-	TGTGCCAGCAGCCCCAACGTACTGACAGATCAGCCCCAGCATTTT	CASSPNVLTDQPQHF
TRBV27	-	TRBJ2-5	-	TGTGCCAGCAGTGGTCAGGGGGGCGAGACCCAGTACTTC	CASSGQGGETQYF
TRBV19	few	TRBJ1-2	TRBD1	TGTGCCAGTAGTATCGGACAGGGAGACTATGGCTACACCTTC	CASSIGQGDYGYTF
TRBV15	-	TRBJ1-4	-	TGTGCCACCAGCAGAGATTCGGGGAGTGAAAAACTGTTTTTT	CATSRDSGSEKLFF
TRBV5-1	-	TRBJ1-6	TRBD1	TGCGCCAGCAGCTCCATCGACAGGGGAATGGGAAGCTCCTATAATTCACCCCTCCACTTT	CASSSIDRGMGSSYNSPLHF
TRBV4-1	-	TRBJ2-6	-	TGCGCCAGCAGCCACCCCGCTGGGGCCAACGTCCTGACTTTC	CASSHPAGANVLTF
TRBV20-1	-	TRBJ2-7	-	TGCAGTGCTAGAGGCACGGACGAGCAGTACTTC	CSARGTDEQYF
TRBV2	-	TRBJ2-3	-	TGTGCCAGCAGTGAAGAGCTAGAAACAGATACGCAGTATTTT	CASSEELETDTQYF
TRBV2	-	TRBJ1-5	TRBD1	TGTGCCAGCAGTCCCTCAGGGGGCCGTGGACAGCCCCAGCATTTT	CASSPSGGRGQPQHF
TRBV28	-	TRBJ1-6	-	TGTGCCAGCACCACCGGACTGTATAATTCACCCCTCCACTTT	CASTTGLYNSPLHF
TRBV18	-	TRBJ2-3	TRBD2	TGTGCCAGCTCACCTTTAGCGGGAAGCACAGATACGCAGTATTTT	CASSPLAGSTDTQYF